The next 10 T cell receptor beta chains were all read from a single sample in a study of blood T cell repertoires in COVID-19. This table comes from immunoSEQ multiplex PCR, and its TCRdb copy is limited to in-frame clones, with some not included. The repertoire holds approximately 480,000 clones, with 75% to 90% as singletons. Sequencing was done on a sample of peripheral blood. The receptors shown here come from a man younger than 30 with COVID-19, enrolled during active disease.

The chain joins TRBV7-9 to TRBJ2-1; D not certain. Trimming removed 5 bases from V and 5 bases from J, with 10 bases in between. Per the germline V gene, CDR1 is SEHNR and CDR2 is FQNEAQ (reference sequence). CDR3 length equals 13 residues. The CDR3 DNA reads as TGTGCCAGCAGCAAAGCCCCCGACAATGAGCAGTTCTTC. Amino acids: CASSKAPDNEQFF.

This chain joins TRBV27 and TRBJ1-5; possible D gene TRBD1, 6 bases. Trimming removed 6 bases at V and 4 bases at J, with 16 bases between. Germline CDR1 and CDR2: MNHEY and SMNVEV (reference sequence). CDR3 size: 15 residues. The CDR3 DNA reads TGTGCCAGCAGCGCGAACGCAGGGGTAAATCAGCCCCAGCATTTT. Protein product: CASSANAGVNQPQHF.

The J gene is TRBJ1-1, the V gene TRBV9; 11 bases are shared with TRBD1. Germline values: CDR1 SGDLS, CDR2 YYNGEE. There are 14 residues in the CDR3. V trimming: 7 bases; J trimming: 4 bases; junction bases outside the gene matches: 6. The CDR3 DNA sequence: TGTGCCAGCCACCCCGGGACAGGGGGCACTGAAGCTTTCTTT. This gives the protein CASHPGTGGTEAFF.

This CDR3 reads CASSPLKGQGYEQYF. CDR3 DNA: TGTGCCAGCTCACCACTGAAGGGACAGGGCTACGAGCAGTACTTC. The V and J genes are TRBV18 and TRBJ2-7; 9 bases are shared with TRBD1. The CDR3 is 15 amino acids. Germline-derived CDR1 and CDR2 are KGHSH and LQKENI. Trimming at V came to 1 base and at J to 3 bases, leaving 4 bases not matched to a gene.

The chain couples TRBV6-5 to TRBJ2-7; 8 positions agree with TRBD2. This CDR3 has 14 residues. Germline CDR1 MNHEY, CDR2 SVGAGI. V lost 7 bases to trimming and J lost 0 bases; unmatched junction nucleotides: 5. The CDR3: CASTGGWASYEQYF. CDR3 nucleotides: TGTGCCAGCACGGGGGGGTGGGCCTCCTACGAGCAGTACTTC.

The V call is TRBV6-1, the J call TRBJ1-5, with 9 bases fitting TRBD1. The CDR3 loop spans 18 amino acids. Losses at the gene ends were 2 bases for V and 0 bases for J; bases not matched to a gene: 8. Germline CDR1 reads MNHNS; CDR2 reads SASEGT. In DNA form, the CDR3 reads TGTGCCAGCAGTGAACTGGGGACAGGGAAGGGTAGCAATCAGCCCCAGCATTTT. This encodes CASSELGTGKGSNQPQHF.

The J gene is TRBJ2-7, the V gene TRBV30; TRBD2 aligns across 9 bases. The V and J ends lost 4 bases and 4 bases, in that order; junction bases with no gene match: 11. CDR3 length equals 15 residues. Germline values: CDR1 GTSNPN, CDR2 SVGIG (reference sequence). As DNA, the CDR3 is TGTGCCTGGAACCCTATTAGCGGGAGAGGGTACGAGCAGTACTTC. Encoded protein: CAWNPISGRGYEQYF.

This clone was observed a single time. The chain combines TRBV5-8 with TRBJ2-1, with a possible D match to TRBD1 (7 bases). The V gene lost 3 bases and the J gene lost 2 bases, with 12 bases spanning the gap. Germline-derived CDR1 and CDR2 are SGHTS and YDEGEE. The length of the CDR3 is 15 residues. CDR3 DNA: TGTGCCAGCAGCTGGAGGGGGCAGACCTACAATGAGCAGTTCTTC. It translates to CASSWRGQTYNEQFF.

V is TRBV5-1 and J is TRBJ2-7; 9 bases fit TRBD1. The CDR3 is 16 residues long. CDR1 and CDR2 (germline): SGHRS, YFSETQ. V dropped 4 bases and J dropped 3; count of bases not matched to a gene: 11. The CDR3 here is CASSRDGTGLGYEQYF. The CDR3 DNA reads TGCGCCAGCAGCAGGGACGGGACAGGGCTTGGCTACGAGCAGTACTTC. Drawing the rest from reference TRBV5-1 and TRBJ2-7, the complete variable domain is KAGVTQTPRYLIKTRGQQVTLSCSPISGHRSVSWYQQTPGQGLQFLFEYFSETQRNKGNFPGRFSGRQFSNSRSEMNVSTLELGDSALYLCASSRDGTGLGYEQYFGPGTRLTVT.

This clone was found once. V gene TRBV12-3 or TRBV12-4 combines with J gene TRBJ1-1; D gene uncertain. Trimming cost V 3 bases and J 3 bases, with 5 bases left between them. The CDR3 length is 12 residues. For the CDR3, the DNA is TGTGCCAGCAGTTTCCATGACACTGAAGCTTTCTTT. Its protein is CASSFHDTEAFF.